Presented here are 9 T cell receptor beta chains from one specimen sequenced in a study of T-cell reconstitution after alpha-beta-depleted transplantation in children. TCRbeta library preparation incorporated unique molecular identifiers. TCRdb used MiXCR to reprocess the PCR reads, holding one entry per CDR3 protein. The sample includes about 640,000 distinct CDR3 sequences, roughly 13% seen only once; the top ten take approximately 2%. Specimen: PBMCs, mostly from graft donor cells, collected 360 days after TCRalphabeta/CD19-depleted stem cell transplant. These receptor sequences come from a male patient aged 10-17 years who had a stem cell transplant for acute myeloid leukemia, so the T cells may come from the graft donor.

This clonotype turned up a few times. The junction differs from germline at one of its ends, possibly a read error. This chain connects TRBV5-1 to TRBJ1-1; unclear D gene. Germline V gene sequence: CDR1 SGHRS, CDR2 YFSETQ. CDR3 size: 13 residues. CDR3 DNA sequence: TGCGCCAGCACCTTGGACCTGAACACTGAAGCTTTCTTT. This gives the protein CASTLDLNTEAFF.

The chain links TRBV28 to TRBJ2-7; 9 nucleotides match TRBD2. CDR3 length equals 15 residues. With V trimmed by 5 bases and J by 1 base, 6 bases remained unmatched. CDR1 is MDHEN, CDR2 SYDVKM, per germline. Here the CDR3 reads CASSAGGSESYEQYF. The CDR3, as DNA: TGTGCCAGCAGTGCGGGGGGGTCGGAATCCTACGAGCAGTACTTC.

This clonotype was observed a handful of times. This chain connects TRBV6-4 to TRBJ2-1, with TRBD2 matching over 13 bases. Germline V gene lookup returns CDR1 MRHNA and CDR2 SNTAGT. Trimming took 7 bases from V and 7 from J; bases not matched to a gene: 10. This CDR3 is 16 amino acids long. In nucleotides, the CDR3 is TGTGCCAGCACCGACCCCGGGACTAGCGGGGAAAATGAGCAGTTCTTC. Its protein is CASTDPGTSGENEQFF.

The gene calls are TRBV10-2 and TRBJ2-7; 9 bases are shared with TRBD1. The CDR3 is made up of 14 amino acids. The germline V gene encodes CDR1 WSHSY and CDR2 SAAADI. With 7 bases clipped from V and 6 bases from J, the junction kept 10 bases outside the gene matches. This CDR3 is CASKPIDRGSEQYF. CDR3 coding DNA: TGCGCCAGCAAGCCCATCGACAGGGGGTCCGAGCAGTACTTC.

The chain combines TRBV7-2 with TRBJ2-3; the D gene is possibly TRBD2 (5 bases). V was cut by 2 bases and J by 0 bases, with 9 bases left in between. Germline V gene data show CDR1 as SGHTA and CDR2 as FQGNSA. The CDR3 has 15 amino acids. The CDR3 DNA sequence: TGTGCCAGCAGCTTATCTCGGACTAGCACAGATACGCAGTATTTT. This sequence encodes CASSLSRTSTDTQYF.

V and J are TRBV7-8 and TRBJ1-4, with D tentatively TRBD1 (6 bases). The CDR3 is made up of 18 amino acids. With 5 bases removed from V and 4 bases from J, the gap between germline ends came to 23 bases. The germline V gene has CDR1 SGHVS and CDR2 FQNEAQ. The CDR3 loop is CASSIGSRQGSSNEKLFF. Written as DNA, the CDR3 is TGTGCCAGCAGCATCGGCTCGCGTCAGGGGTCGAGTAATGAAAAACTGTTTTTT.

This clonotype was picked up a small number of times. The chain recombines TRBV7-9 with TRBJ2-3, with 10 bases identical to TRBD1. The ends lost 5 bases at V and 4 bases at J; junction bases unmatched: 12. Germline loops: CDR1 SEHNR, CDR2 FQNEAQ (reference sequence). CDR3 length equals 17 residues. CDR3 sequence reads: CASSAGTGVEVADTQYF. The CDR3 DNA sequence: TGTGCCAGCAGCGCCGGGACAGGGGTCGAGGTAGCAGATACGCAGTATTTT.

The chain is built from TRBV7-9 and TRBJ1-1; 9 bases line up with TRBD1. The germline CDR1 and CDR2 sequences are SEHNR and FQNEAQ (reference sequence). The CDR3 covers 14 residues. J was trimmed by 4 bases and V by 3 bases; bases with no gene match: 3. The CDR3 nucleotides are TGTGCCAGCAGCTTTGGACAGGGGAGCACTGAAGCTTTCTTT. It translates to CASSFGQGSTEAFF.

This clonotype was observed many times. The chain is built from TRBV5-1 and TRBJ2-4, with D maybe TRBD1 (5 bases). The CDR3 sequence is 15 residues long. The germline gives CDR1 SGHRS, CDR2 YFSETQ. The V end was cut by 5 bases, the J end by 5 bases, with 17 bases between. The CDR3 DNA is TGCGCCAGCAGACGAAATCAGGGTCCCCAAAACATTCAGTACTTC. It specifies CASRRNQGPQNIQYF. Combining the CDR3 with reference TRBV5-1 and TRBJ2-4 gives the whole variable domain KAGVTQTPRYLIKTRGQQVTLSCSPISGHRSVSWYQQTPGQGLQFLFEYFSETQRNKGNFPGRFSGRQFSNSRSEMNVSTLELGDSALYLCASRRNQGPQNIQYFGAGTRLSVL.